This T cell receptor beta chain stems from a study of T cells in Graves' hyperthyroidism and ophthalmopathy. Amplification of TCR beta CDR3 regions used RNA as the template. Researchers ran a first-round RT-PCR on the TCR CDR3 using the HTBI primer set. TCRdb reprocessed the multiplex PCR reads via MiXCR and lists one record per CDR3 protein. The sample holds 250,000 to 300,000 distinct CDR3 sequences, 10% to 15% seen once. The V and J ends lost 8 bases and 4 bases, in that order; junction bases with no gene match: 0. Germline loops: CDR1 MNHEY, CDR2 SVGEGT. The CDR3 totals 12 residues. Broader study findings: Blood held most thyroid clonotypes expanded above 0.001 frequency. A 13 V-J signature model discriminated ophthalmopathy versus stable hyperthyroidism.

These patients, aged 18 to 65, had recently diagnosed hyperthyroidism lasting under 2 months. Criteria for exclusion of patients were uncontrolled infection, other autoimmune disease, pregnancy or lactation. This clonotype has at least ten counts. Antigen: not known. The chain links TRBV6-2 or TRBV6-3 to TRBJ1-5, with 9 bases that match TRBD1. The sample comprised blood. The receptor's source is a woman in her twenties or thirties with Graves' hyperthyroidism that later progressed to Graves' ophthalmopathy. The CDR3: CASGTGNQPQHF. The DNA for the CDR3 is TGTGCCAGCGGGACAGGGAATCAGCCCCAGCATTTT.